A selection of T cell receptor beta chains follows, all from one sample in a study of T cells in Graves' hyperthyroidism and ophthalmopathy. MiXCR, run by TCRdb on the multiplex PCR reads, gives a single entry per CDR3 protein. The table has 300,000 to 450,000 distinct CDR3 sequences, roughly 13% seen once. Sequencing was done on a sample of blood. The receptors shown here come from a man younger than 40 with Graves' hyperthyroidism that later progressed to Graves' ophthalmopathy. Each CDR3 is given with its conserved first and last residue. D genes are given only for firm matches. Part of the rows lack a size; the others show once, few, many or a class for expanded clones.

CDR3	DNA	size	V	D	J
CASSLGAGTEKLFF	TGTGCCAGCAGCTTAGGGGCAGGGACTGAAAAACTGTTTTTT	many	TRBV7-2	NA	TRBJ1-4
CASSLFGGAETQYF	TGTGCCAGCAGCTTATTCGGGGGGGCTGAGACCCAGTACTTC	NA	TRBV7-6	TRBD2	TRBJ2-5
CSVRTGSSQPQHF	TGCAGCGTGCGGACAGGGAGTTCCCAGCCCCAGCATTTT	many	TRBV29-1	TRBD1	TRBJ1-5
CASSVLPSAGQHSPLHF	TGTGCCAGCAGCGTCCTCCCTTCAGCAGGGCAGCATTCACCCCTCCACTTT	many	TRBV9	NA	TRBJ1-6
CAISDGQENTEAFF	TGTGCCATCAGTGATGGGCAGGAGAACACTGAAGCTTTCTTT	many	TRBV10-3	NA	TRBJ1-1
CASSLDSYKLGNTIYF	TGCGCCAGCAGCTTGGATTCCTACAAACTGGGAAACACCATATATTTT	few	TRBV5-1	NA	TRBJ1-3
CASSQRGEQFF	TGTGCCAGCAGCCAGAGGGGCGAGCAGTTCTTC	NA	TRBV3-1	NA	TRBJ2-1
CASSWTGTGGIEKLFF	TGTGCCAGCAGCTGGACCGGGACAGGGGGCATTGAAAAACTGTTTTTT	many	TRBV7-8	TRBD1	TRBJ1-4
CASRAGTSGYTGELFF	TGTGCCAGCAGGGCCGGGACTAGCGGATACACCGGGGAGCTGTTTTTT	NA	TRBV5-4	TRBD2	TRBJ2-2
CASSIARDSYGYTF	TGTGCCAGCAGTATAGCCCGGGACAGCTATGGCTACACCTTC	many	TRBV12-3/TRBV12-4	TRBD1	TRBJ1-2
CASSLVGFYEQYF	TGCGCCAGCAGCTTGGTAGGGTTCTACGAGCAGTACTTC	many	TRBV5-1	NA	TRBJ2-7
CASSPGSGDEQFF	TGTGCCAGCTCACCTGGGTCAGGGGATGAGCAGTTCTTC	many	TRBV18	NA	TRBJ2-1
CASSPGLPNEQFF	TGTGCCAGCAGTCCAGGACTACCTAATGAGCAGTTCTTC	NA	TRBV12-3/TRBV12-4	NA	TRBJ2-1
CASSYSSPGTGTYEQYF	TGTGCCAGCAGTTACTCTTCCCCCGGGACAGGGACCTACGAGCAGTACTTC	many	TRBV6-6	TRBD1	TRBJ2-7
CASSLTGLAGFLNTGELFF	TGCGCCAGCAGCTTGACAGGACTAGCGGGATTCCTGAACACCGGGGAGCTGTTTTTT	NA	TRBV5-1	TRBD2	TRBJ2-2
CASSRQGTGANVLTF	TGTGCCAGCAGCCGACAGGGGACCGGGGCCAACGTCCTGACTTTC	NA	TRBV25-1	TRBD1	TRBJ2-6
CATPDRRGGRVAFF	TGTGCCACCCCTGACAGGAGGGGAGGCAGGGTAGCGTTCTTC	NA	TRBV6-1	NA	TRBJ2-1
CSALDWDTQYF	TGCAGCGCGTTGGATTGGGATACGCAGTATTTT	NA	TRBV29-1	NA	TRBJ2-3
CASSRQALNYGYTF	TGCGCCAGCAGCCGACAGGCGCTCAACTATGGCTACACCTTC	many	TRBV4-1	NA	TRBJ1-2
CASSYSHASGQYYVGYTF	TGTGCCAGCAGTTACTCTCATGCCTCGGGACAATACTATGTAGGCTACACCTTC	many	TRBV6-6	NA	TRBJ1-2
CASSSNGGAGGETQYF	TGTGCCAGCAGCTCCAACGGGGGGGCGGGGGGAGAGACCCAGTACTTC	NA	TRBV28	TRBD2	TRBJ2-5
CASSLVRLAGKGEQYF	TGTGCCAGCAGCTTAGTGCGGCTAGCCGGGAAAGGAGAGCAGTACTTC	NA	TRBV7-9	NA	TRBJ2-7
CASSGGPEQFF	TGTGCCAGCTCCGGGGGGCCTGAGCAGTTCTTC	NA	TRBV18	NA	TRBJ2-1
CASSAGTGGFEKLFF	TGTGCCAGCAGCGCCGGGACAGGGGGATTTGAAAAACTGTTTTTT	many	TRBV12-3/TRBV12-4	TRBD1	TRBJ1-4
CASSMAQETQYF	TGTGCCAGTAGTATGGCTCAAGAGACCCAGTACTTC	NA	TRBV19	NA	TRBJ2-5
CASSGTATDTQYF	TGTGCCAGCAGTGGGACAGCTACAGATACGCAGTATTTT	NA	TRBV7-3	TRBD1	TRBJ2-3
CASSLPGQGIFRNQETQYF	TGTGCCAGCAGCTTACCGGGACAGGGCATTTTCCGTAACCAAGAGACCCAGTACTTC	NA	TRBV7-2	TRBD1	TRBJ2-5
CASSQDPAGEPSTDTQYF	TGCGCCAGCAGCCAAGACCCCGCGGGCGAGCCTAGCACAGATACGCAGTATTTT	NA	TRBV5-5	NA	TRBJ2-3
CASSFSGRTGELFF	TGTGCCAGCAGTTTTTCTGGTCGCACCGGGGAGCTGTTTTTT	few	TRBV6-1	NA	TRBJ2-2
CASSPAGGPLEQYF	TGCGCCAGCTCCCCAGCGGGGGGGCCCTTAGAGCAGTACTTC	many	TRBV10-2	TRBD2	TRBJ2-7
CASRPGQGLDEQYF	TGTGCCAGCAGGCCGGGACAGGGATTGGACGAGCAGTACTTC	many	TRBV6-1	TRBD1	TRBJ2-7
CASSFTGGQGYTF	TGTGCCAGCAGCTTTACAGGGGGCCAGGGCTACACCTTC	NA	TRBV27	TRBD1	TRBJ1-2
CASSEIQNTEAFF	TGTGCCAGCAGTGAAATACAGAACACTGAAGCTTTCTTT	many	TRBV2	NA	TRBJ1-1